This T cell receptor beta chain originates from a study of T cell repertoires in cytomegalovirus infection. The CDR3 length is 20 residues. Between the trimmed V and J ends, which lost 3 bases and 1 base, there was a span of 26 bases. Germline V gene data show CDR1 as LNHNV and CDR2 as YYDKDF (reference sequence). Concerning this clonotype: Its antigen is still unknown.

TCRdb analysed the reads with MiXCR anew, one entry per CDR3 protein. This sample has fewer than 1,000,000 distinct CDR3 sequences; roughly a third occur once, and the top ten carry under 15%. This TCR was recovered from a human donor in good health (CMV status not recorded). Some clones in this sample may be carry-over from other donors' samples. The sequencing here drew on cultured CD8+ T cells from PBMCs, taken from culture after CMV antigen stimulation. The chain couples TRBV15 to TRBJ2-3; D might be TRBD1 or TRBD2, each matching 6 bases. CDR3 in DNA: TGTGCCACCAGCAGTTTAAGACTCGTGGGGGGCACAGCAGGCACAGATACGCAGTATTTT. Translating it yields CATSSLRLVGGTAGTDTQYF.